Listed here is a single TCR beta chain. Its antigen is not known. These data belong to a study of CD8+ T cells in alopecia areata. Extraction and reverse transcription of RNA yielded cDNA as the sequencing template. This table comes from immunoSEQ multiplex PCR, and its TCRdb copy is limited to in-frame clones, with some not included. The profile shows approximately 89,000 clones, 40% to 55% of them singletons. Study-wide points: Researchers reported that TCR sharing among patients proved less clear than in mice, possibly HLA-linked. Normal scalp had lower clonality than lesional scalp, with alopecia totalis/universalis lesions showing this most strongly.

The clonotype comes from a human donor with alopecia areata. The specimen was CD4+ T cells sorted from blood.

The CDR3, as DNA: TGTGCCAGCAGCTACTACGACAGGAGCTCTGGAAACACCATATATTTT. Its protein is CASSYYDRSSGNTIYF. The chain carries TRBV5-6 and TRBJ1-3; D perhaps matches TRBD1 (6 bases). The CDR3 is made up of 16 amino acids. V lost 3 bases, J lost 0 bases, and 13 bases lay in between. Germline assignment: CDR1 SGHDT and CDR2 YYEEEE.